The 27 T cell receptor beta chains given below trace back to one sample, sequenced in a study of T cells in localized non-small cell lung cancer. The table came from immunoSEQ multiplex PCR; TCRdb's copy has only in-frame clones and leaves some out. The table lists under 50,000 clones, under 90% of them singletons. The sequencing used peripheral blood mononuclear cells, collected before any cancer treatment. All receptors derive from a man between 35 and 75 years old with stage III lung adenocarcinoma.

This clone was seen more than once but under ten times. The rearrangement joins TRBV9 to TRBJ2-7; 8 bases align to TRBD1. V gave up 2 bases and J gave up 7 bases; unmatched junction bases: 8. Germline V gene lookup returns CDR1 SGDLS and CDR2 YYNGEE. CDR3 length equals 14 residues. The CDR3 loop reads CASSVGTGILEQYF. In nucleotides, the CDR3 is TGTGCCAGCAGCGTCGGGACAGGTATCCTGGAGCAGTACTTC. Full variable domain (missing parts from reference TRBV9 and TRBJ2-7): DSGVTQTPKHLITATGQRVTLRCSPRSGDLSVYWYQQSLDQGLQFLIQYYNGEERAKGNILERFSAQQFPDLHSELNLSSLELGDSALYFCASSVGTGILEQYFGPGTRLTVT.

This chain uses TRBV4-2 with TRBJ1-3; 7 positions match TRBD1. The CDR3 length is 15 residues. V shed 4 bases and J 1 base; nucleotides not matched to a gene: 4. The V gene's germline CDR1 is LGHNA and CDR2 YNFKEQ. CDR3 in DNA: TGTGCCAGCAGCCCAGGGGGGGCTTCTGGAAACACCATATATTTT. This translates into CASSPGGASGNTIYF.

This clone was seen a few times. The V gene is TRBV5-4, the J gene TRBJ2-3; D is perhaps TRBD2 (5 bases). The CDR3 covers 12 residues. The ends were cut back, 4 bases at V and 9 bases at J, with 12 bases in the middle. The germline V gene encodes CDR1 SGHNT and CDR2 YYREEE (reference sequence). Written as DNA, the CDR3 is TGTGCCAGCAGCCTTGCGTGGGAGACGCAGTATTTT. This gives the protein CASSLAWETQYF.

The genes are TRBV30 and TRBJ2-7, with 12 bases that match TRBD1. Trimming took 2 bases from V and 5 from J; bases not matched to a gene: 16. Germline V gene data show CDR1 as GTSNPN and CDR2 as SVGIG (reference sequence). The CDR3 sequence is 18 residues long. The CDR3, as DNA: TGTGCCTGGAGTCCCCCGGGACAGGGGGCCCCAGGTCAGGACGAGCAGTACTTC. It translates to CAWSPPGQGAPGQDEQYF.

This chain joins TRBV29-1 and TRBJ2-5, with D perhaps TRBD1 or TRBD2 (6 bases each). CDR1 SQVTM and CDR2 ANQGSEA come from the germline V gene. The germline V and J ends were trimmed by 4 bases and 5 bases, with 11 bases remaining between them. The CDR3 length is 12 residues. The CDR3 DNA follows: TGCAGCGTTGGGGGGGCTTGGGAGACCCAGTACTTC. It specifies CSVGGAWETQYF.

V and J are TRBV19 and TRBJ2-6, with D perhaps matching TRBD1 (5 bases). Trimming shortened V by 7 bases and J by 0 bases, and 16 bases separated the two germline ends. The CDR3 runs to 17 residues. Germline CDR1 reads LNHDA; CDR2 reads SQIVND (reference sequence). In DNA form, the CDR3 reads TGTGCCAGTACTTTTCGGACATACCCCTCTGGGGCCAACGTCCTGACTTTC. Its translation is CASTFRTYPSGANVLTF.

The V call is TRBV4-2, the J call TRBJ2-3; D tentatively reads TRBD1 or TRBD2 (6 bases each). The V gene's germline CDR1 is LGHNA and CDR2 YNFKEQ. V was trimmed by 0 bases and J by 5 bases, leaving 15 bases between them. The CDR3 totals 16 residues. Written as DNA, the CDR3 is TGTGCCAGCAGCCAAGATACAGGGATGGGGGGAGATACGCAGTATTTT. Its translation: CASSQDTGMGGDTQYF.

The genes are TRBV6-6 and TRBJ1-1, with D hard to call. The CDR3 runs 13 residues. CDR1 is MNHNY and CDR2 is SVGAGI in the germline V gene (reference sequence). V gave up 2 bases and J gave up 1 base, with 5 bases separating them. CDR3 amino acids: CASSYGQNTEAFF. The DNA of the CDR3 is TGTGCCAGCAGTTACGGGCAGAACACTGAAGCTTTCTTT.

The V and J genes are TRBV4-2 and TRBJ2-2, with TRBD2 matching 9 bases. V shed 8 bases, J shed 1 base, and the junction held 2 bases outside the gene matches. CDR3 length: 14 residues. Germline loops: CDR1 LGHNA, CDR2 YNFKEQ. The CDR3 DNA follows: TGTGCCAGCGGCGGGGGGGAGAACACCGGGGAGCTGTTTTTT. This sequence encodes CASGGGENTGELFF.

The genes are TRBV6-5 and TRBJ1-1; D is unclear. Germline V CDR1 and CDR2: MNHEY, SVGAGI. The V end lost 2 bases, the J end lost 4 bases, and 17 bases lay between the germline ends. This CDR3 contains 16 residues. CDR3 sequence: CASSYGSGIISTEAFF. CDR3 nucleotides: TGTGCCAGCAGTTACGGCTCGGGTATCATAAGCACTGAAGCTTTCTTT.

The chain combines TRBV27 with TRBJ2-1, with 8 bases matching TRBD2. There are 15 residues in the CDR3. Germline assignment: CDR1 MNHEY and CDR2 SMNVEV (reference sequence). Trimming took 5 bases from V and 5 from J; bases not matched to a gene: 8. This CDR3 reads CASSITSGGNNEQFF. CDR3 sequence (DNA): TGTGCCAGCAGTATTACTAGCGGCGGAAACAATGAGCAGTTCTTC.

The rearrangement uses TRBV10-3 and TRBJ2-5; no firm D call. The germline CDR1 and CDR2 sequences are ENHRY and SYGVKD. CDR3 length: 15 amino acids. Trimming took off 0 bases at V and 2 bases at J, with 10 bases between the two ends. The CDR3 spells CAISESLGKQETQYF. Written as DNA, the CDR3 is TGTGCCATCAGTGAGTCGTTGGGGAAACAAGAGACCCAGTACTTC.

This clone was counted only a few times. The rearrangement joins TRBV6-1 to TRBJ2-3; D not certain. The CDR3 contains 12 residues. CDR1 MNHNS and CDR2 SASEGT come from the germline V gene. With 6 bases removed from V and 7 bases from J, the gap between germline ends came to 11 bases. CDR3: CASSPLGNTQYF. CDR3 nucleotide sequence: TGTGCCAGCAGCCCCTTGGGAAATACGCAGTATTTT.

The rearrangement uses TRBV6-5 and TRBJ2-5; D is unresolved. Trimming pared 5 bases from V and 1 base from J, leaving 8 bases between. This CDR3 comprises 13 residues. Germline CDR1 MNHEY, CDR2 SVGAGI. The DNA for the CDR3 is TGTGCCAGCAGTCCGGACGGCCAAGAGACCCAGTACTTC. Translating gives CASSPDGQETQYF.

The chain has TRBV15 and TRBJ2-3; 10 bases agree with TRBD2. Germline V lookup: CDR1 LNHNV, CDR2 YYDKDF (reference sequence). J lost 4 bases, V lost 1 base, and 5 bases had no gene match. The CDR3 has 16 residues. The CDR3 nucleotides read TGTGCCACCAGCAGAGTCGGACTAGCGGAGCCAGATACGCAGTATTTT. Encoded protein: CATSRVGLAEPDTQYF.

The chain is built from TRBV6-6 and TRBJ1-5; tentatively, D is TRBD1 (6 bases). V was shortened by 4 bases and J by 5 bases, with 9 bases between the two germline ends. Germline V CDR1 and CDR2: MNHNY, SVGAGI (reference sequence). This CDR3 contains 13 residues. The CDR3 nucleotides are TGTGCCAGCAGTTTTTCAGGGGATCAGCCCCAGCATTTT. Its translation: CASSFSGDQPQHF.

This clone was seen only a few times. As DNA, the CDR3 is TGCGCCACCCGTCGGGGGGGACGCACAGATACGCAGTATTTT. This gives the protein CATRRGGRTDTQYF. V usage is TRBV5-1 and J usage is TRBJ2-3, with TRBD2 matching 8 bases. Per germline, CDR1 SGHRS and CDR2 YFSETQ. The CDR3 totals 14 residues. Losses at the gene ends were 9 bases for V and 1 base for J; bases not matched to a gene: 7.

This clone has just a few counts. The gene calls are TRBV5-1 and TRBJ1-1; D gene ambiguous. The CDR3 loop spans 14 amino acids. The germline CDR1 and CDR2 sequences are SGHRS and YFSETQ. The V and J ends lost 4 bases and 1 base respectively, with 11 bases between them. CDR3 loop: CASSHGGPNTEAFF. The CDR3, as DNA: TGCGCCAGCAGCCACGGAGGGCCGAACACTGAAGCTTTCTTT.

This chain uses TRBV30 with TRBJ2-7; a possible D gene is TRBD1 (5 bases). Germline loops: CDR1 GTSNPN, CDR2 SVGIG (reference sequence). This CDR3 is 13 amino acids long. Deletions cut 4 bases from V and 1 base from J, with 11 bases between. CDR3 bases: TGTGCCTGGACCTCAGACAGATCCTACGAGCAGTACTTC. It specifies CAWTSDRSYEQYF. Using reference TRBV30 and TRBJ2-7 for the parts outside the CDR3, the full variable domain is SQTIHQWPATLVQPVGSPLSLECTVEGTSNPNLYWYRQAAGRGLQLLFYSVGIGQISSEVPQNLSASRPQDRQFILSSKKLLLSDSGFYLCAWTSDRSYEQYFGPGTRLTVT.

V gene TRBV6-1 combines with J gene TRBJ1-2; D is possibly TRBD1 (6 bases). V was pared by 3 bases and J by 7 bases, with 9 bases between. The germline V gene encodes CDR1 MNHNS and CDR2 SASEGT. This CDR3 has 12 residues. The CDR3 region has the DNA TGTGCCAGCAGTGAGGGGGCCCGTGGCTACACCTTC. Protein sequence: CASSEGARGYTF.

The V gene is TRBV2, the J gene TRBJ2-7, with D maybe TRBD1 (5 bases). The V gene lost 8 bases and the J gene lost 4 bases, with 15 bases spanning the gap. This CDR3 has 13 amino acids. From germline, CDR1 is SNHLY and CDR2 FYNNEI. CDR3 nucleotide sequence: TGTGCCAGCCAGAGGACAAGCCGGTACGAGCAGTACTTC. This sequence encodes CASQRTSRYEQYF. Looking up the rest from reference TRBV2 and TRBJ2-7 gives the full variable domain: EPEVTQTPSHQVTQMGQEVILRCVPISNHLYFYWYRQILGQKVEFLVSFYNNEISEKSEIFDDQFSVERPDGSNFTLKIRSTKLEDSAMYFCASQRTSRYEQYFGPGTRLTVT.

The chain has TRBV15 and TRBJ2-4; 10 bases fit TRBD1. V shed 3 bases and J 6 bases; nucleotides not matched to a gene: 8. The CDR3 is 16 residues long. Looked up from germline, CDR1 is LNHNV and CDR2 is YYDKDF (reference sequence). CDR3 DNA: TGTGCCACCAGCAGTGTCTCCGGGACAGGGGCAAACATTCAGTACTTC. It encodes CATSSVSGTGANIQYF.

The chain links TRBV11-2 to TRBJ1-1; D perhaps matches TRBD1 (5 bases). CDR1 and CDR2 from the germline V gene are SGHAT and FQNNGV. The CDR3 runs to 16 residues. V lost 2 bases to trimming and J lost 0 bases, with 13 bases between them. DNA for the CDR3: TGTGCCAGCAGCTTACGGGGTCAGGGTATGAACACTGAAGCTTTCTTT. Translation: CASSLRGQGMNTEAFF.

The CDR3 here is CASSLPLQGIVEQFF. As DNA, the CDR3 is TGTGCCAGCAGCTTACCCTTACAGGGGATCGTCGAGCAGTTCTTC. V and J are TRBV11-2 and TRBJ2-1, with 7 bases identical to TRBD1. The CDR3 is made up of 15 amino acids. With V trimmed by 2 bases and J by 10 bases, 11 bases remained unmatched. Germline V gene data show CDR1 as SGHAT and CDR2 as FQNNGV.

This chain links TRBV21-1 with TRBJ1-2. TRBV21-1 is marked as a pseudogene. This CDR3 contains 15 residues. This chain's CDR3 is CASSLGGSDLYGYTF. CDR3 DNA: TGTGCCAGCAGCCTCGGGGGGTCTGACCTCTATGGCTACACCTTC.

The chain recombines TRBV29-1 with TRBJ1-2, with D tentatively TRBD1 (5 bases). The germline gives CDR1 SQVTM, CDR2 ANQGSEA. The CDR3 contains 14 residues. V lost 0 bases and J 4 bases, leaving 12 bases between the germline ends. The CDR3, as DNA: TGCAGCGTTGAAGACAATGGGGCGAGCTATGGCTACACCTTC. Protein sequence: CSVEDNGASYGYTF.

The chain employs TRBV6-5 and TRBJ2-7; 7 bases are shared with TRBD1. The CDR3 runs 12 residues. CDR1 is MNHEY and CDR2 is SVGAGI in the germline V gene. J was trimmed by 6 bases and V by 6 bases; bases with no gene match: 5. CDR3 sequence reads: CASSRTGGEQYF. The CDR3 DNA follows: TGTGCCAGCAGCCGGACAGGAGGCGAGCAGTACTTC.